Sequencing of this T cell receptor beta chain was carried out in a study of vaccination and CD4 T cells after COVID-19. Study-level background: Convalescent patients gave post-COVID blood a median about 100 days post-diagnosis, range 35 to 161. Blood was drawn a median roughly 68 days post second dose, range 14 to 241.

Remarks on this clonotype: Its specificity is not known.

The assay that was used to sequence DNA from cultured CD4+ T cells was the Oncomine TCR Beta short-read assay. TCRdb processed the PCR reads anew with MiXCR; each CDR3 protein has one entry. The profile shows 14,000 to 15,000 distinct CDR3 sequences, around 46% of them singletons. The treatment: roughly nine-day PBMC culture with coronavirus spike peptide pools or control peptides (ViraFEST assay). The CDR3 spans 18 residues. The V segment lost 2 bases and the J segment 4 bases; nucleotides outside the gene matches: 12. Germline CDR1 MNHEY, CDR2 SVGEGT. General observations from the study: Convalescent patients showed a median approximately 89% of reactive clones that were seen only post-vaccination.

The source of this sequence is a human donor who had recovered from COVID-19. Sequencing used CD4+ T cells from blood, cultured in vitro. The rearrangement uses TRBV6-2 or TRBV6-3 and TRBJ2-3, with TRBD2 identical over 10 bases. The CDR3 DNA follows: TGTGCCAGCAGTTACGTCGCTAGCGGGAGTGCTTTGGCAGATACGCAGTATTTT. Its protein is CASSYVASGSALADTQYF.